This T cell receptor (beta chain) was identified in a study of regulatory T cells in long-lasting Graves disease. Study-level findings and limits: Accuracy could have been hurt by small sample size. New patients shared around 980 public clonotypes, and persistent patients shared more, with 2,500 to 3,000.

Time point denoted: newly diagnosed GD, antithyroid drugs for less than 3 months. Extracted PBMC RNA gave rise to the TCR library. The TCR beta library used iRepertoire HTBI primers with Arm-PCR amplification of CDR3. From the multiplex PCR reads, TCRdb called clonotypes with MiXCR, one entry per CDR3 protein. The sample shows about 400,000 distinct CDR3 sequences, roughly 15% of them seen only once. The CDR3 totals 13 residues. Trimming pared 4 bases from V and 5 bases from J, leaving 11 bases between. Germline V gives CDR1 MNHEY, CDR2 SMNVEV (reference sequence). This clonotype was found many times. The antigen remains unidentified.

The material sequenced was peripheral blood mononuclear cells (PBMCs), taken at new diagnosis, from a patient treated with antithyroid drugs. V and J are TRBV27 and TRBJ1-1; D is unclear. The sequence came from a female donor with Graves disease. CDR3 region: CASSYLGVTEAFF. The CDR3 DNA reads TGTGCCAGCAGTTACCTCGGTGTGACTGAAGCTTTCTTT.